These 18 T cell receptor beta chains originate from one sample sequenced in a study of T cells in Graves' hyperthyroidism and ophthalmopathy. RNA transcripts were the template for amplifying TCR beta CDR3 regions. The TCR CDR3 was amplified in a first-round RT-PCR using the HTBI primer set. TCRdb fed the multiplex PCR reads into MiXCR, producing one record per CDR3 protein. The table lists about 380,000 distinct CDR3 sequences, 18% of them singletons. Sequenced input: blood. These receptors originate from a man aged 18 to 30 with Graves' ophthalmopathy.

This clonotype appeared many times. The V gene is TRBV20-1, the J gene TRBJ2-7; 8 nucleotides agree with TRBD1. With 3 bases clipped from V and 3 bases from J, the junction kept 4 bases outside the gene matches. The germline V gene encodes CDR1 DFQATT and CDR2 SNEGSKA (reference sequence). The CDR3 has 13 residues. The CDR3 region has the DNA TGCAGTGCTAGGGGACAGGACTTCTACGAGCAGTACTTC. As protein: CSARGQDFYEQYF.

This clonotype was recorded many times. The chain is built from TRBV5-1 and TRBJ2-3; no reliable D call. Deletions cut 0 bases from V and 6 bases from J, with 11 bases between. The CDR3 is 14 amino acids. Germline values: CDR1 SGHRS, CDR2 YFSETQ. The CDR3 reads CASSLEVIRDTQYF. CDR3 DNA sequence: TGCGCCAGCAGCTTGGAAGTAATTCGGGATACGCAGTATTTT.

This clonotype occurred many times. The chain combines TRBV20-1 with TRBJ1-1; possible D gene TRBD1, 5 bases. Trimming took 5 bases from V and 2 from J, leaving 15 bases between them. The CDR3 runs to 14 residues. In germline, CDR1 is DFQATT, CDR2 SNEGSKA (reference sequence). The CDR3 here is CSAPGGGINTEAFF. The CDR3 DNA sequence: TGCAGTGCTCCGGGGGGAGGGATCAACACTGAAGCTTTCTTT.

CDR3 protein: CASRGDRGRDNEQFF. In DNA, the CDR3 is TGTGCCAGCAGAGGAGACAGGGGGCGCGACAATGAGCAGTTCTTC. V usage is TRBV7-8 and J usage is TRBJ2-1; 10 bases match TRBD1. The germline gives CDR1 SGHVS, CDR2 FQNEAQ. The trim removed 6 bases at V and 5 bases at J, leaving 7 bases unmatched. This CDR3 has 15 amino acids.

V gene TRBV12-3 or TRBV12-4 combines with J gene TRBJ2-1; 8 positions match TRBD2. Losses at the gene ends were 6 bases for V and 3 bases for J; bases not matched to a gene: 13. CDR3 length equals 17 residues. The CDR3 DNA follows: TGTGCCAGCAGCCACCTCAGCGGGAGAAGTATCTACAATGAGCAGTTCTTC. Translation gives CASSHLSGRSIYNEQFF.

This clonotype appeared a few times. This chain joins TRBV5-5 and TRBJ2-7, with a tentative D call TRBD2 (5 bases). This CDR3 spans 14 amino acids. Trimming took off 4 bases at V and 3 bases at J, with 14 bases between the two ends. Looked up from germline, CDR1 is SGHKS and CDR2 is YYEKEE (reference sequence). The CDR3 protein is CASSPDWENYEQYF. The CDR3 region has the DNA TGTGCCAGCAGCCCGGACTGGGAAAACTACGAGCAGTACTTC.

This clonotype was observed at least ten times. The V gene is TRBV18, the J gene TRBJ2-4; D possibly matches TRBD1 or TRBD2 (5 bases each). CDR3 length: 14 residues. V dropped 4 bases and J dropped 0 bases, with 7 bases sitting between them. Germline-derived CDR1 and CDR2 are KGHSH and LQKENI. The CDR3 loop is CASSLGAAKNIQYF. The CDR3 DNA reads TGTGCCAGCTCACTCGGGGCAGCCAAAAACATTCAGTACTTC.

This clonotype was recorded at least ten times. The chain uses TRBV6-1 and TRBJ2-7, with D perhaps assigned TRBD1 or TRBD2 (5 bases each). The CDR3 runs 15 residues. Trimming cost V 7 bases and J 2 bases, with 18 bases left between them. Germline CDR1 reads MNHNS; CDR2 reads SASEGT. CDR3 in amino acids: CASTARPGPPYEQYF. CDR3 nucleotides: TGTGCCAGCACCGCCCGGCCGGGACCTCCCTACGAGCAGTACTTC.

The sample holds many counts of this clonotype. V gene TRBV7-2 combines with J gene TRBJ2-5, with D possibly matching TRBD2 (5 bases). The V end lost 6 bases, the J end lost 1 base, and 15 bases lay between the germline ends. The CDR3 runs to 15 residues. Per the germline V gene, CDR1 is SGHTA and CDR2 is FQGNSA. The CDR3 nucleotides read TGTGCCAGCAGGCCACCAGACCGGGGCCAAGAGACCCAGTACTTC. Residues: CASRPPDRGQETQYF. Full variable domain (missing parts from reference TRBV7-2 and TRBJ2-5): GAGVSQSPSNKVTEKGKDVELRCDPISGHTALYWYRQSLGQGLEFLIYFQGNSAPDKSGLPSDRFSAERTGGSVSTLTIQRTQQEDSAVYLCASRPPDRGQETQYFGPGTRLLVL.

This clonotype has only a few counts. V usage is TRBV27 and J usage is TRBJ2-3; 7 nucleotides line up with TRBD2. In germline, CDR1 is MNHEY, CDR2 SMNVEV (reference sequence). This CDR3 spans 18 amino acids. Trimming at V came to 4 bases and at J to 2 bases, leaving 15 bases not matched to a gene. The CDR3 here is CASSSHPSGSRPTDTQYF. As DNA, the CDR3 is TGTGCCAGCAGTTCACACCCTAGCGGCTCCCGCCCCACAGATACGCAGTATTTT.

This clonotype was picked up a small number of times. The rearrangement uses TRBV20-1 and TRBJ1-1, with D tentatively TRBD1 (6 bases). From germline, CDR1 is DFQATT and CDR2 SNEGSKA (reference sequence). This CDR3 is 16 amino acids long. V was trimmed by 0 bases and J by 0 bases, leaving 14 bases between them. The CDR3 DNA reads TGCAGTGCTAGAGATTCTAGGGACACCATGAACACTGAAGCTTTCTTT. It encodes CSARDSRDTMNTEAFF.

This clonotype was detected many times. The chain combines TRBV20-1 with TRBJ2-3; D may be TRBD1 or TRBD2 (5 bases each). CDR3 length equals 13 residues. Germline-derived CDR1 and CDR2 are DFQATT and SNEGSKA (reference sequence). V shed 2 bases and J shed 3 bases, with 9 bases lying between them. The CDR3 bases are TGCAGTGCTAGACAGGGCGGGACAGATACGCAGTATTTT. Encoded protein: CSARQGGTDTQYF.

This clonotype was counted at least ten times. This chain links TRBV2 with TRBJ1-5; 10 bases are shared with TRBD1. The germline CDR1 and CDR2 sequences are SNHLY and FYNNEI. After removal of 4 bases from V and 4 bases from J, the junction contained 4 bases not matched to a gene. CDR3 length: 15 amino acids. The CDR3 nucleotides are TGTGCCAGCAGTGGCAGGACAGGGGGGAATCAGCCCCAGCATTTT. The encoded protein is CASSGRTGGNQPQHF.

In this sample, this clonotype turned up a few times. The chain links TRBV9 to TRBJ1-1; D unclear. The CDR3 spans 13 residues. Germline V gene sequence: CDR1 SGDLS, CDR2 YYNGEE. Trimming left V 1 base short and J 2 bases short, with 6 bases between. The DNA of the CDR3 is TGTGCCAGCAGCGTAATGGACAACACTGAAGCTTTCTTT. As protein: CASSVMDNTEAFF.

CDR3 loop: CASSEFRLGLDEKLFF. CDR3 DNA: TGTGCCAGCAGTGAATTTCGGTTAGGGCTTGACGAAAAACTGTTTTTT. The V gene is TRBV25-1, the J gene TRBJ1-4; D unresolved. CDR3 size: 16 residues. Trimming stripped 1 base from V and 8 bases from J, with 17 bases between. Germline loops: CDR1 MGHDK, CDR2 SYGVNS. Using reference TRBV25-1 and TRBJ1-4 for the parts outside the CDR3, the full variable domain is EADIYQTPRYLVIGTGKKITLECSQTMGHDKMYWYQQDPGMELHLIHYSYGVNSTEKGDLSSESTVSRIRTEHFPLTLESARPSHTSQYLCASSEFRLGLDEKLFFGSGTQLSVL.

This clonotype was counted many times. The chain combines TRBV5-5 with TRBJ1-2; D is unresolved. Looked up from germline, CDR1 is SGHKS and CDR2 is YYEKEE (reference sequence). Trimming took off 4 bases at V and 3 bases at J, with 7 bases between the two ends. CDR3 length: 12 amino acids. CDR3 sequence: CASSPVDYGYTF. CDR3 DNA: TGTGCCAGCAGCCCGGTCGACTATGGCTACACCTTC.

This clonotype has ten or more counts. The rearrangement links TRBV13 to TRBJ2-1; 7 bases are shared with TRBD2. CDR1 is PRHDT, CDR2 FYEKMQ, per germline (reference sequence). The ends lost 7 bases at V and 4 bases at J; junction bases unmatched: 13. CDR3 size: 16 residues. CDR3 residues: CASNRASGEIYNEQFF. As DNA, the CDR3 is TGTGCCAGCAATCGCGCCAGCGGGGAAATATACAATGAGCAGTTCTTC.

This clonotype has just a few counts. This chain links TRBV28 with TRBJ2-1, with 8 bases aligning to TRBD2. Trimming removed 3 bases from V and 2 bases from J; junction bases left unmatched: 3. The CDR3 extends over 15 amino acids. Germline lookup yields CDR1 MDHEN and CDR2 SYDVKM. CDR3 sequence: CASSLIAGTYNEQFF. The CDR3 nucleotides read TGTGCCAGCAGTTTGATAGCGGGAACCTACAATGAGCAGTTCTTC.